This T cell receptor (beta chain) emerged from a study of T-cell memory formation after mild COVID-19 (dated by TCRdb to the early 2020s). Context from the whole study: TCR sequence clusters from the two donors were found to be largely donor specific. Two young, previously healthy adult volunteers, one female and one male, were included in the cohort. T-cell clones expanding and contracting after mild COVID-19 in a couple of donors were tracked by longitudinal TCRalpha and TCRbeta repertoire sequencing. Beyond this particular receptor, the publication reports: The second-wave clones that peaked on day 37 were not confirmed to be SARS-CoV-2 specific. Some responding clones were detected in pre-infection memory, which suggested that pre-existing cross-reactive memory T cells had joined the SARS-CoV-2 response. Only two mild cases were covered by the study, and larger cohorts that include severe cases with pre-infection samples were considered necessary. Clones that contracted from day 15 to 85 showed balanced CD4/CD8 phenotypes, whereas a second wave of clones that expanded from day 15 to 37 leaned towards CD4+. Contracting CD4+ clones were located mainly in the CM and EM memory subsets, whereas CD8+ clones were found to be enriched in EMRA.

These reads were obtained on an Illumina NovaSeq 6000. Using 5'RACE with constant-segment primers, TCRalpha and TCRbeta cDNA libraries were constructed, with sample barcodes and unique molecular identifiers added in the process. Trizol reagent was used to extract RNA from every sample. Amplification of the libraries took two PCR steps, and the second step added a second sample barcode plus Illumina TruSeq adapters. Libraries were sequenced on an Illumina NovaSeq with 2 x 150 bp paired-end reads. As for the authors' bioinformatics: The reads were demultiplexed and collapsed into UMI-guided consensus sequences using migec v1.2.7. Using mixcr v2.1.11, UMI consensuses were aligned to TRA and TRB V and J templates and then assembled into clonotypes. Clonotypes were classified as expanded or contracted when called significant by both edgeR and NoisET, with noise models trained on biological replicates. For edgeR calls, the thresholds were a false discovery rate-adjusted p below 0.01 and a log2 fold-change of 1. As an exploratory analysis of dynamics, PCA with hierarchical clustering was applied to max-normalized trajectories of the 1000 most abundant clonotypes. The CD4 or CD8 phenotype of responding clones was assigned using the separately sequenced CD4+ and CD8+ repertoires. The public reads were run again by TCRdb, first through fastp at Q25 and then through MiXCR, and only productive beta chains were kept. Every CDR3 protein is listed once, alongside the most common genes and DNA of its rows. It is TCRdb's table, rather than the study itself, that gives the V and J calls and clone size. For this sample the table gives approximately 430,000 distinct CDR3 sequences, of which about a quarter were detected only once. Around 13% of the sample is taken by the ten largest.

Ficoll-Paque density gradient centrifugation was the method used to isolate PBMCs. V and J lose 5 bases and 0 bases, and a span of 13 bases separates them. CDR1 and CDR2 are drawn from the germline V gene (reference sequence): GTSNPN, SVGIG. The CDR3 numbers 15 residues from cysteine through phenylalanine. Left in the record is the CDR3 DNA by itself, 45 bases read in frame from the first base. Note on this clonotype: Its antigen is still unknown. Qualities for individual bases were not recorded, and no much larger clone is one base off.

The sequence was collected from an adult woman who had mild COVID-19 (a few samples of this study predate the infection). The sample titles of this study are shuffled in the database, so cell type and time point are left out; the donor was told from shared clones. The rearrangement joined TRBV30 to TRBJ2-2, with the identity of the D gene unclear. Sequencing was carried out using PBMCs or a T cell subset sorted from them (not recorded which). The CDR3 region reads CAWEGPDTNTGELFF. The sequence in DNA is TGTGCCTGGGAAGGACCAGATACGAACACCGGGGAGCTGTTTTTT.